The 23 T cell receptor beta chains listed next were all sequenced from one sample in a study of blood T cell repertoires in COVID-19 (dated by TCRdb to 2020 to 2022). Library preparation used the immunoSEQ multiplex PCR assay. In TCRdb, the immuneACCESS table is reduced to in-frame sequences with V and J assigned. These tables do not hold every clone; where another copy was compared, an unresolved V gene accounts for under half, and the others remain unexplained. Recorded for this sample are approximately 240,000 clones; about 90% of them occurred a single time. The ten biggest clones cover about 6% of the sample. Sequenced material: PBMCs or T cells enriched from blood (not recorded which). All receptors come from a woman in her 30s with acute COVID-19.

The gene calls are TRBV27 and TRBJ1-1, with 7 nucleotides matching TRBD1. J lost 1 base, V lost 6 bases, and 8 bases had no gene match. Looked up from germline, CDR1 is MNHEY and CDR2 is SMNVEV (reference sequence). The CDR3 is 15 residues long. The CDR3 here is CASRGWDSQNTEAFF. The CDR3 DNA reads TGTGCCAGCAGGGGGTGGGACAGTCAGAACACTGAAGCTTTCTTT.

The J gene is TRBJ2-6, the V gene TRBV10-3; possibly TRBD1 for D (5 bases). Germline V gives CDR1 ENHRY, CDR2 SYGVKD. This CDR3 contains 15 residues. V lost 4 bases and J 4 bases, leaving 11 bases between the germline ends. The CDR3 DNA reads as TGTGCCATCAGTGCCAGGGTAGCCGGGGCCAACGTCCTGACTTTC. This sequence encodes CAISARVAGANVLTF.

The genes are TRBV6-5 and TRBJ1-4; D remains ambiguous. This CDR3 spans 14 amino acids. CDR1 is MNHEY and CDR2 is SVGAGI in the germline V gene. Trimming shortened V by 6 bases and J by 10 bases, and 18 bases separated the two germline ends. The DNA of the CDR3 is TGTGCCAGCAGCACAAAGGCACTGGCGGGAAAACTGTTTTTT. This sequence encodes CASSTKALAGKLFF.

This chain connects TRBV6-5 to TRBJ1-1, with D perhaps TRBD1 (5 bases). Germline assignment: CDR1 MNHEY and CDR2 SVGAGI. This CDR3 has 14 residues. V was shortened by 0 bases and J by 1 base, with 6 bases between the two germline ends. CDR3 in amino acids: CASSYSRGNTEAFF. The CDR3 DNA is TGTGCCAGCAGTTACTCAAGGGGGAACACTGAAGCTTTCTTT.

The CDR3 nucleotides read TGTGCCAGCAGCTTATTTATCCGTGAAAAACTGTTTTTT. This encodes CASSLFIREKLFF. The chain carries TRBV7-9 and TRBJ1-4; D remains ambiguous. CDR1 and CDR2 from the germline V gene are SEHNR and FQNEAQ (reference sequence). CDR3 length equals 13 residues. V was cut by 2 bases and J by 7 bases, with 8 bases left in between.

The gene calls are TRBV15 and TRBJ1-5; 11 bases are a match to TRBD1. Germline V CDR1 and CDR2: LNHNV, YYDKDF (reference sequence). The junction had 14 bases not matched to a gene; V was cut back by 0 bases and J by 7 bases. The CDR3 is 19 amino acids. CDR3 protein: CATSRDYFDVGQGDQPQHF. The CDR3 nucleotides read TGTGCCACCAGCAGAGATTATTTCGACGTGGGACAGGGGGACCAGCCCCAGCATTTT. The full variable domain, in which reference TRBV15 and TRBJ1-5 provide the parts outside the CDR3, is DAMVIQNPRYQVTQFGKPVTLSCSQTLNHNVMYWYQQKSSQAPKLLFHYYDKDFNNEADTPDNFQSRRPNTSFCFLDIRSPGLGDTAMYLCATSRDYFDVGQGDQPQHFGDGTRLSIL.

The rearrangement joins TRBV19 to TRBJ1-4; a weak D match, TRBD1 (5 bases). The germline V gene has CDR1 LNHDA and CDR2 SQIVND (reference sequence). The ends were cut back, 6 bases at V and 4 bases at J, with 15 bases in the middle. CDR3 length equals 15 residues. CDR3 loop: CASRRRDGGNEKLFF. CDR3 nucleotides: TGTGCCAGTAGGCGCCGGGACGGGGGTAATGAAAAACTGTTTTTT.

This chain joins TRBV5-4 and TRBJ2-3, with 8 bases that match TRBD1. The CDR3 has 15 residues. Germline V gene sequence: CDR1 SGHNT, CDR2 YYREEE (reference sequence). Unmatched junction bases numbered 7, after V lost 1 base and J lost 6 bases. CDR3: CASSLLSRDRDTQYF. In DNA, the CDR3 is TGTGCCAGCAGCTTGCTCAGCCGGGACAGGGATACGCAGTATTTT.

This clone turned up a few times. The chain links TRBV7-2 to TRBJ2-3; D is possibly TRBD2 (6 bases). V lost 2 bases to trimming and J lost 2 bases, with 14 bases between them. The CDR3 totals 16 residues. Germline V gives CDR1 SGHTA, CDR2 FQGNSA. The CDR3 reads CASSLNSGRHTDTQYF. The CDR3 coding sequence is TGTGCCAGCAGCTTAAATTCGGGGAGGCACACAGATACGCAGTATTTT.

The gene calls are TRBV2 and TRBJ2-7; D not resolved. CDR3 size: 15 residues. V shed 5 bases and J shed 5 bases, with 19 bases lying between them. Looked up from germline, CDR1 is SNHLY and CDR2 is FYNNEI. The CDR3 reads CASSPQGANLHEQYF. CDR3 coding DNA: TGTGCCAGCAGTCCGCAAGGAGCGAACCTCCACGAGCAGTACTTC.

The J gene is TRBJ2-7, the V gene TRBV4-1, with TRBD2 matching over 16 bases. The germline gives CDR1 MGHRA, CDR2 YSYEKL. The CDR3 contains 16 residues. Germline trimming cut 3 bases from V and 2 bases from J; bases unmatched to any gene: 1. In DNA, the CDR3 is TGCGCCAGCAGCCATGGGACTAGCGGGGGGGCCTACGAGCAGTACTTC. This codes for CASSHGTSGGAYEQYF.

This chain uses TRBV7-9 with TRBJ2-2; TRBD1 matches 12 bases. Germline V gene sequence: CDR1 SEHNR, CDR2 FQNEAQ (reference sequence). V lost 4 bases, J lost 4 bases, and 4 bases stayed unmatched. The CDR3 contains 16 residues. This CDR3 is CASSSKGQGATGELFF. In nucleotides, the CDR3 is TGTGCCAGCAGCTCAAAGGGACAGGGGGCCACCGGGGAGCTGTTTTTT.

The chain employs TRBV5-1 and TRBJ1-5; maybe TRBD1 (6 bases). V dropped 0 bases and J dropped 3 bases, with 10 bases sitting between them. Germline assignment: CDR1 SGHRS and CDR2 YFSETQ. CDR3 length equals 15 residues. CDR3 region: CASSLAGADNQPQHF. The CDR3 DNA sequence: TGCGCCAGCAGCTTGGCAGGGGCTGACAATCAGCCCCAGCATTTT. Filled out from reference TRBV5-1 and TRBJ1-5, the complete variable domain reads KAGVTQTPRYLIKTRGQQVTLSCSPISGHRSVSWYQQTPGQGLQFLFEYFSETQRNKGNFPGRFSGRQFSNSRSEMNVSTLELGDSALYLCASSLAGADNQPQHFGDGTRLSIL.

The genes are TRBV9 and TRBJ1-6, with D possibly being TRBD1 (6 bases). The length of the CDR3 is 14 residues. CDR1 SGDLS and CDR2 YYNGEE come from the germline V gene. Trimming shortened V by 3 bases and J by 7 bases, and 11 bases separated the two germline ends. As DNA, the CDR3 is TGTGCCAGCAGCGCGCAACAGGGCAATTCACCCCTCCACTTT. It codes for CASSAQQGNSPLHF.

This clone was counted between two and nine times. The rearrangement links TRBV9 to TRBJ1-5, with 7 nucleotides matching TRBD1. Germline CDR1 and CDR2: SGDLS and YYNGEE. CDR3 length: 15 amino acids. The ends lost 4 bases at V and 4 bases at J; junction bases unmatched: 8. CDR3 coding DNA: TGTGCCAGCAGCATTACAGGGGCCCCAAATCAGCCCCAGCATTTT. It specifies CASSITGAPNQPQHF.

This rearrangement joins TRBV7-3 to TRBJ2-3, with D tentatively TRBD1 (6 bases). Trimming left V 4 bases short and J 3 bases short, with 14 bases between. CDR1 is SGHTA, CDR2 FQGTGA, per germline. The CDR3 contains 15 residues. The CDR3 loop is CASSSWGRGTDTQYF. For the CDR3, the DNA is TGTGCCAGCAGCTCATGGGGGCGCGGAACAGATACGCAGTATTTT.

The rearrangement links TRBV9 to TRBJ1-1, with D tentatively TRBD1 (5 bases). This CDR3 spans 14 amino acids. Germline V gene lookup returns CDR1 SGDLS and CDR2 YYNGEE. Trimming shortened V by 0 bases and J by 6 bases, and 12 bases separated the two germline ends. The CDR3 nucleotides are TGTGCCAGCAGCGTAGGAACAGGTTTCTCTGAAGCTTTCTTT. This sequence encodes CASSVGTGFSEAFF.

V and J are TRBV3-1 (or the pseudogene TRBV3-2) and TRBJ2-1, with 13 bases fitting TRBD2. From germline, CDR1 is LGHDT and CDR2 YNNKEL (reference sequence). The CDR3 is 17 residues long. V was pared by 4 bases and J by 2 bases, with 5 bases of the junction left unmatched. The CDR3: CASSRLLAGGPYNEQFF. CDR3 bases: TGTGCCAGCAGCCGCCTACTAGCGGGAGGGCCCTACAATGAGCAGTTCTTC.

The rearrangement uses TRBV19 and TRBJ1-5, with TRBD1 matching over 7 bases. The V gene's germline CDR1 is LNHDA and CDR2 SQIVND (reference sequence). The trim removed 9 bases at V and 1 base at J, leaving 9 bases unmatched. CDR3 length: 15 amino acids. Here the CDR3 DNA reads TGTGCCAGCTTGATGACAGGGACAAGCAATCAGCCCCAGCATTTT. This sequence encodes CASLMTGTSNQPQHF.

The CDR3 region has the DNA TGTGCCAGTAGCGTCACAGGGGATAATTCACCCCTCCACTTT. It specifies CASSVTGDNSPLHF. This chain joins TRBV19 and TRBJ1-6; 7 positions agree with TRBD1. CDR3 length: 14 amino acids. The junction had 4 bases not matched to a gene; V was cut back by 6 bases and J by 5 bases. The germline V gene has CDR1 LNHDA and CDR2 SQIVND (reference sequence).

V gene TRBV19 combines with J gene TRBJ1-6; D perhaps matches TRBD1 (5 bases). Germline CDR1 reads LNHDA; CDR2 reads SQIVND (reference sequence). Between the trimmed V and J ends, which lost 3 bases and 14 bases, there was a span of 14 bases. CDR3 size: 13 residues. The CDR3 region has the DNA TGTGCCAGTAGTATGTGGGGCCCGGAGTCCCTCCACTTT. Protein product: CASSMWGPESLHF.

This chain uses TRBV4-1 with TRBJ2-7; TRBD1 matches 7 bases. The V gene end was trimmed by 5 bases and the J gene end by 1 base; junction bases not matched to a gene: 8. Germline V lookup: CDR1 MGHRA, CDR2 YSYEKL. This CDR3 is built from 15 residues. The CDR3 coding sequence is TGCGCCAGCAGCTTGGACGGACAGGTTTCCTACGAGCAGTACTTC. Protein product: CASSLDGQVSYEQYF.

This clone was detected once. This chain joins TRBV28 and TRBJ1-4; 11 positions agree with TRBD1. This CDR3 has 15 residues. V lost 4 bases to trimming and J lost 7 bases; unmatched junction nucleotides: 5. The germline CDR1 and CDR2 sequences are MDHEN and SYDVKM. The CDR3, as DNA: TGTGCCAGCAGTTCTCTGGACAGGGGGCTTGAAAAACTGTTTTTT. It yields the protein CASSSLDRGLEKLFF. The full variable domain, rest sourced from reference TRBV28 and TRBJ1-4, is DVKVTQSSRYLVKRTGEKVFLECVQDMDHENMFWYRQDPGLGLRLIYFSYDVKMKEKGDIPEGYSVSREKKERFSLILESASTNQTSMYLCASSSLDRGLEKLFFGSGTQLSVL.